The present TCR beta chain was sequenced within a study of metastatic and nonmetastatic thyroid tumors. Germline CDR1 and CDR2: SGHDN and FVKESK. The CDR3 covers 14 residues. V lost 4 bases and J 0 bases, leaving 9 bases between the germline ends. Not a single patient had been given any form of treatment at any point before undergoing thyroid surgery. TCRdb re-called the PCR reads via MiXCR. This table has about 82,000 clones, around 12% appearing once. To note about this clone: A read error may explain this, as a much larger clone is one base away.

The origin of this receptor is a female donor with papillary thyroid cancer or a benign thyroid nodule (not recorded which). Some clones in this sample may be carry-over from other donors' samples. Sequenced material: tumor tissue. The chain joins TRBV14 to TRBJ2-5; no clear D. The CDR3: CASSRLQYQETQYF. The CDR3, as DNA: TGTGCCAGCAGCCGACTCCAGTACCAAGAGACCCAGTACTTC.